Ten or more counts support the clone carrying this T cell receptor beta chain. No antigen is known for it. These data originate in a study of glioma-infiltrating T cells. The study's findings and limits: Non-neoplastic patients had below-expected tissue-blood divergence, while all gliomas exceeded expectation. Tissue and blood shared very few CDR3 sequences.

The iRepertoire nested amplicon-rescue multiplex PCR amplified TCR alpha and beta CDR3s from RNA. Tissue mRNA or PBMC total RNA, 100-400 ng, went into one-step reverse transcription and amplification. Via MiXCR, TCRdb re-called the multiplex PCR reads, giving one row per CDR3 protein. This table holds more than 100,000 distinct CDR3 sequences, 29% found once. The CDR3 is 14 residues long. Germline values: CDR1 MNHNS, CDR2 SASEGT. The ends lost 6 bases at V and 3 bases at J; junction bases unmatched: 7. V gene TRBV6-1 combines with J gene TRBJ1-1, with 7 bases fitting TRBD1. The sequence derives from a human donor with low-grade glioma or glioblastoma, undergoing nonglioma brain surgery, or in good health (not recorded which). Sequencing input: glioma tissue, nonneoplastic brain tissue, or PBMCs (not recorded which). Written as DNA, the CDR3 is TGTGCCAGCAGACTGCGTACAGGGGACACTGAAGCTTTCTTT. Its translation is CASRLRTGDTEAFF.